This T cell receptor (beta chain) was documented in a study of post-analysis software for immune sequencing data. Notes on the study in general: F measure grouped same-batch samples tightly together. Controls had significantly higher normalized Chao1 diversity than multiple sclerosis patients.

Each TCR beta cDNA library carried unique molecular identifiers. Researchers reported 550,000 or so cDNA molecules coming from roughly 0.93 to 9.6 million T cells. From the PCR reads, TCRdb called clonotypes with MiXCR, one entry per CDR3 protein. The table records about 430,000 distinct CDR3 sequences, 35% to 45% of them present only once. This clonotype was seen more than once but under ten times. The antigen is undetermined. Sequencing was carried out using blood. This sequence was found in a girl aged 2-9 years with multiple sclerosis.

The CDR3 spells CASSSRTSGHNEQFF. The CDR3 DNA follows: TGTGCCAGCAGCTCCCGGACTAGCGGGCACAATGAGCAGTTCTTC. V usage is TRBV7-2 and J usage is TRBJ2-1; TRBD2 matches at 11 bases. The junction had 4 bases not matched to a gene; V was cut back by 4 bases and J by 5 bases. Germline CDR1 and CDR2: SGHTA and FQGNSA. The CDR3 totals 15 residues.